These 25 T cell receptor beta chains were all obtained from the same sample, sequenced in a study of T cell responses to AZD1222 COVID-19 vaccine. TCRdb keeps only in-frame clones here, not all; method: immunoSEQ multiplex PCR. The sample contains roughly 130,000 clones, around 84% of which appear only once. The sample consisted of peripheral blood, taken on day 0 of AZD1222 vaccination. Every receptor here comes from an adult in good health.

The CDR3 protein is CAWGPRNSPLHF. The CDR3 DNA sequence: TGTGCCTGGGGACCGAGGAATTCACCCCTCCACTTT. The chain recombines TRBV30 with TRBJ1-6, with unresolved D. Trimming removed 5 bases from V and 7 bases from J, with 9 bases in between. There are 12 residues in the CDR3. CDR1 GTSNPN and CDR2 SVGIG come from the germline V gene (reference sequence).

The gene calls are TRBV28 and TRBJ1-5; the D is unclear. Germline V CDR1 and CDR2: MDHEN, SYDVKM. V lost 3 bases, J lost 0 bases, and 21 bases lay in between. This CDR3 has 19 amino acids. The CDR3 is CASSFNYVSGLYSNQPQHF. CDR3 DNA: TGTGCCAGCAGTTTCAATTACGTATCGGGTCTCTATAGCAATCAGCCCCAGCATTTT. Full variable domain (outside the CDR3, taken from reference TRBV28 and TRBJ1-5): DVKVTQSSRYLVKRTGEKVFLECVQDMDHENMFWYRQDPGLGLRLIYFSYDVKMKEKGDIPEGYSVSREKKERFSLILESASTNQTSMYLCASSFNYVSGLYSNQPQHFGDGTRLSIL.

The chain recombines TRBV21-1 with TRBJ2-7; the tabulated D call, TRBD1, remains unverified against the DNA. TRBV21-1 is given as a pseudogene. The CDR3 spans 15 residues. The CDR3 DNA reads as TGTGCCAGCAGCGATGGGGACACCAACTCCTACGAGCAGTACTTC. This codes for CASSDGDTNSYEQYF.

Turning to this clone: Lacking the conserved final phenylalanine or tryptophan, this CDR3 likely reflects a read error. It is unclear where the CDR3 begins or ends on the DNA, so no DNA is shown, and the CDR3 is as TCRdb lists it. V gene TRBV7-3 combines with J gene TRBJ1-1. Germline V gene lookup returns CDR1 SGHTA and CDR2 FQGTGA. The CDR3 has 14 amino acids, counting both end residues. CDR3 protein: CASSLRPGEFPGSI.

This clone has just one count. This sequence joins TRBV6-5 and TRBJ1-2; possible D gene TRBD1, 5 bases. Germline assignment: CDR1 MNHEY and CDR2 SVGAGI. The CDR3 consists of 15 residues. With 6 bases removed from V and 4 bases from J, the gap between germline ends came to 18 bases. CDR3: CASSLDLTGGYGYTF. The DNA of the CDR3 is TGTGCCAGCAGCCTCGACCTCACAGGCGGCTATGGCTACACCTTC.

The chain uses TRBV12-3 or TRBV12-4 and TRBJ2-1, with TRBD2 matching 7 bases. The CDR3 loop spans 13 amino acids. The V and J ends lost 1 base and 10 bases, in that order; junction bases with no gene match: 4. CDR3 nucleotides: TGTGCCAGCAGTTTAGGAAACGGGAGGGAGCAGTTCTTC. It yields the protein CASSLGNGREQFF.

This chain connects TRBV29-1 to TRBJ1-5; a weak D match, TRBD1 (6 bases). Trimming shortened V by 1 base and J by 7 bases, and 14 bases separated the two germline ends. CDR1 is SQVTM and CDR2 is ANQGSEA in the germline V gene. This CDR3 has 14 residues. CDR3 residues: CSVEVGGAGQPQHF. The CDR3 region has the DNA TGCAGCGTTGAAGTGGGGGGGGCCGGGCAGCCCCAGCATTTT.

The rearrangement joins TRBV6-4 to TRBJ2-1; D possibly corresponds to TRBD2 (6 bases). Germline values: CDR1 MRHNA, CDR2 SNTAGT. The CDR3 is 15 residues long. Trimming stripped 0 bases from V and 6 bases from J, with 12 bases between. The CDR3 protein is CASSDSAGIGNEQFF. DNA for the CDR3: TGTGCCAGCAGTGACTCGGCGGGGATCGGCAATGAGCAGTTCTTC.

CDR3 nucleotides: TGTGCCAGCAGGCGGGATGCTAACTATGGCTACACCTTC. It specifies CASRRDANYGYTF. The J gene is TRBJ1-2, the V gene TRBV12-3 or TRBV12-4; no clear D. This CDR3 region has 13 residues. The V gene lost 6 bases and the J gene lost 0 bases, with 8 bases spanning the gap.

The rearrangement joins TRBV5-6 to TRBJ1-5; a weak D match, TRBD1 (5 bases). The CDR3 loop spans 14 amino acids. Germline CDR1 SGHDT, CDR2 YYEEEE. V lost 0 bases and J 3 bases, leaving 7 bases between the germline ends. The CDR3 region has the DNA TGTGCCAGCAGCTTGGGAGGGGCCAATCAGCCCCAGCATTTT. Amino acids: CASSLGGANQPQHF.

The rearrangement uses TRBV12-3 or TRBV12-4 and TRBJ2-2; D is uncertain. The V end lost 3 bases, the J end lost 5 bases, and 4 bases lay between the germline ends. CDR3 size: 12 residues. Written as DNA, the CDR3 is TGTGCCAGCAGTTTTGAGACCGGGGAGCTGTTTTTT. This translates into CASSFETGELFF.

The chain joins TRBV7-8 to TRBJ2-1; D perhaps matches TRBD1 (5 bases). This CDR3 comprises 15 residues. Germline V gene sequence: CDR1 SGHVS, CDR2 FQNEAQ. Trimming left V 3 bases short and J 4 bases short, with 13 bases between. CDR3 DNA sequence: TGTGCCAGCAGCTTGGGAAAGACAGCGTACAATGAGCAGTTCTTC. Encoded protein: CASSLGKTAYNEQFF.

The V gene is TRBV4-1, the J gene TRBJ2-1; no firm D call. CDR1 and CDR2 from the germline V gene are MGHRA and YSYEKL. The length of the CDR3 is 12 residues. Deletions cut 3 bases from V and 9 bases from J, with 9 bases between. The CDR3 nucleotides read TGCGCCAGCAGCCACCCCGTGGGTGAGCAGTTCTTC. Amino acids: CASSHPVGEQFF.

This clone was picked up one time. This rearrangement joins TRBV7-2 to TRBJ2-5; 10 bases map to TRBD2. From germline, CDR1 is SGHTA and CDR2 FQGNSA. V shed 3 bases, J shed 1 base, and the junction held 2 bases outside the gene matches. This CDR3 spans 15 amino acids. CDR3 amino acids: CASSLTSGPQETQYF. CDR3 bases: TGTGCCAGCAGCTTGACTAGCGGGCCCCAAGAGACCCAGTACTTC.

In this sample, this clone turned up once. The rearrangement joins TRBV5-4 to TRBJ1-1, with 12 bases identical to TRBD1. CDR1 is SGHNT and CDR2 is YYREEE in the germline V gene (reference sequence). The CDR3 runs 16 residues. V lost 4 bases and J lost 8; bases outside the gene matches: 12. Written as DNA, the CDR3 is TGTGCCAGCAGCCGCCCGGGGGGACAGGGGGCCTCAGAAGCTTTCTTT. It encodes CASSRPGGQGASEAFF.

The chain couples TRBV29-1 to TRBJ1-2; D is undetermined. The germline gives CDR1 SQVTM, CDR2 ANQGSEA. This CDR3 has 13 residues. Trimming cost V 2 bases and J 4 bases, with 11 bases left between them. The CDR3, as DNA: TGCAGCGTTGAAAATAACTCAGGCTATGGCTACACCTTC. Protein product: CSVENNSGYGYTF.

V usage is TRBV5-1 and J usage is TRBJ2-2; D may be TRBD2 (5 bases). This CDR3 contains 15 residues. The germline V gene has CDR1 SGHRS and CDR2 YFSETQ. V gave up 3 bases and J gave up 0 bases, with 9 bases separating them. Written as DNA, the CDR3 is TGCGCCAGCAGCTCCACTAGTTCGAACACCGGGGAGCTGTTTTTT. Protein product: CASSSTSSNTGELFF.

CDR3 amino acids: CASSKSGPSNQPQHF. The CDR3 nucleotides read TGTGCCAGTAGTAAGTCAGGTCCCAGCAATCAGCCCCAGCATTTT. The chain has TRBV19 and TRBJ1-5, with no clear D. The CDR3 has 15 amino acids. Trimming shortened V by 4 bases and J by 1 base, and 11 bases separated the two germline ends. The germline CDR1 and CDR2 sequences are LNHDA and SQIVND (reference sequence).

This clone was recorded a few times. The V call is TRBV11-2, the J call TRBJ1-2, with unresolved D. The V end lost 5 bases, the J end lost 2 bases, and 6 bases lay between the germline ends. The CDR3 runs to 12 residues. Germline CDR1 reads SGHAT; CDR2 reads FQNNGV. The DNA of the CDR3 is TGTGCCAGCAGCCCGGGGAACTATGGCTACACCTTC. It codes for CASSPGNYGYTF.

Points on this clone: Other DNA sequences from this sample encode an identical CDR3 as well. J is TRBJ1-2 and V is TRBV5-6; D is unclear. The V end lost 3 bases, the J end lost 4 bases, and 7 bases lay between the germline ends. The germline gives CDR1 SGHDT, CDR2 YYEEEE. The CDR3 is 12 residues long. The CDR3 DNA follows: TGTGCCAGCAGCTCCGGTAGCTATGGCTACACCTTC. The encoded protein is CASSSGSYGYTF.

Here the CDR3 DNA reads TGTGCCAGCAGCCCAACCCCTGTAGCGGGGGGGCCCGCAGATACGCAGTATTTT. Translation: CASSPTPVAGGPADTQYF. This chain uses TRBV7-3 with TRBJ2-3, with 11 bases lining up with TRBD2. CDR1 SGHTA and CDR2 FQGTGA come from the germline V gene. The CDR3 sequence is 18 residues long. With 5 bases clipped from V and 4 bases from J, the junction kept 14 bases outside the gene matches. Together with reference TRBV7-3 and TRBJ2-3, the CDR3 gives the full variable domain: GAGVSQTPSNKVTEKGKYVELRCDPISGHTALYWYRQSLGQGPEFLIYFQGTGAADDSGLPNDRFFAVRPEGSVSTLKIQRTERGDSAVYLCASSPTPVAGGPADTQYFGPGTRLTVL.

V and J are TRBV18 and TRBJ2-1; D not resolved. The CDR3 consists of 17 residues. Deletions cut 4 bases from V and 0 bases from J, with 16 bases between. Germline V gene lookup returns CDR1 KGHSH and CDR2 LQKENI. The CDR3 reads CASSLPGPTRSYNEQFF. CDR3 bases: TGTGCCAGCTCACTACCGGGCCCTACTCGCTCCTACAATGAGCAGTTCTTC.

This clone was observed a few times. The rearrangement uses TRBV18 and TRBJ2-2; 10 nucleotides align to TRBD1. This CDR3 contains 18 residues. Germline CDR1 reads KGHSH; CDR2 reads LQKENI. J lost 1 base, V lost 3 bases, and 8 bases had no gene match. The CDR3 DNA sequence: TGTGCCAGCTCACCGCTTACAGGACAGGGGGAGAACACCGGGGAGCTGTTTTTT. Residues: CASSPLTGQGENTGELFF. Full variable domain (rest looked up from reference TRBV18 and TRBJ2-2): NAGVMQNPRHLVRRRGQEARLRCSPMKGHSHVYWYRQLPEEGLKFMVYLQKENIIDESGMPKERFSAEFPKEGPSILRIQQVVRGDSAAYFCASSPLTGQGENTGELFFGEGSRLTVL.

This clone appeared a few times. J is TRBJ1-1 and V is TRBV19; D gene ambiguous. This CDR3 contains 12 residues. Germline CDR1 reads LNHDA; CDR2 reads SQIVND (reference sequence). V dropped 6 bases and J dropped 10 bases, with 15 bases sitting between them. CDR3 nucleotides: TGTGCCAGTAGAGGTACAACGGGTGGAGCTTTCTTT. It is translated as CASRGTTGGAFF.

This chain connects TRBV24-1 to TRBJ2-2, with D possibly called TRBD1 or TRBD2 (5 bases each). This CDR3 has 16 amino acids. V dropped 3 bases and J dropped 0 bases, with 10 bases sitting between them. Germline V gives CDR1 KGHDR, CDR2 SFDVKD. CDR3 bases: TGTGCCACCAGTGATCCGGGGCCCTCGAACACCGGGGAGCTGTTTTTT. Translated, it gives CATSDPGPSNTGELFF.